This entry lists 21 T cell receptor beta chains sequenced from one sample in a study of shared clonotypes between healthy human individuals. The repertoire was sequenced with immunoSEQ multiplex PCR; TCRdb's copy has only in-frame clones and lacks some. Counted here are some 2,400,000 clones, about 94% occurring once; the ten biggest clones make up 0.1% to 0.15%. The sequencing sample was made of naive CD4+ T cells sorted from blood. Subset indicated: CD45RA+ positively selected. These receptors all come from a young man in good health.

Concerning this clone itself: The same CDR3 also results from other DNA sequences found in this sample. The V gene is TRBV18, the J gene TRBJ1-6, with D perhaps matching TRBD1 (5 bases). CDR3 length: 15 amino acids. V dropped 3 bases and J dropped 2 bases, with 8 bases sitting between them. The germline gives CDR1 KGHSH, CDR2 LQKENI. The CDR3 sequence is CASSPQGAYNSPLHF. Here the CDR3 DNA reads TGTGCCAGCTCACCCCAGGGTGCCTATAATTCACCCCTCCACTTT. Full variable domain (rest looked up from reference TRBV18 and TRBJ1-6): NAGVMQNPRHLVRRRGQEARLRCSPMKGHSHVYWYRQLPEEGLKFMVYLQKENIIDESGMPKERFSAEFPKEGPSILRIQQVVRGDSAAYFCASSPQGAYNSPLHFGNGTRLTVT.

The chain uses TRBV11-2 and TRBJ1-1; D is unresolved. This CDR3 has 14 residues. CDR1 SGHAT and CDR2 FQNNGV come from the germline V gene. Trimming removed 4 bases from V and 2 bases from J, with 11 bases in between. The CDR3 here is CASSSQVVNTEAFF. CDR3 coding DNA: TGTGCCAGCAGCTCCCAGGTTGTTAACACTGAAGCTTTCTTT.

The genes are TRBV18 and TRBJ1-1; 7 bases align to TRBD1. V was pared by 2 bases and J by 7 bases, with 7 bases of the junction left unmatched. Germline V gives CDR1 KGHSH, CDR2 LQKENI. The CDR3 has 14 residues. The CDR3 reads CASSPIEGAGEAFF. For the CDR3, the DNA is TGTGCCAGCTCACCAATAGAGGGGGCGGGTGAAGCTTTCTTT.

The rearrangement uses TRBV6-5 and TRBJ2-3; D call uncertain. Trimming removed 0 bases from V and 2 bases from J, with 9 bases in between. The CDR3 totals 15 residues. Germline-derived CDR1 and CDR2 are MNHEY and SVGAGI. DNA of the CDR3: TGTGCCAGCAGTTACTCGCAATGGCCCACAGATACGCAGTATTTT. This codes for CASSYSQWPTDTQYF.

The chain combines TRBV5-1 with TRBJ2-1; D possibly corresponds to TRBD1 (5 bases). V lost 0 bases, J lost 7 bases, and 8 bases lay in between. Germline CDR1 is SGHRS and CDR2 is YFSETQ. The CDR3 extends over 13 amino acids. The CDR3 protein is CASSLDNRNEQFF. CDR3 coding DNA: TGCGCCAGCAGCTTGGACAACAGGAATGAGCAGTTCTTC.

The chain links TRBV4-3 to TRBJ1-4, with 7 bases aligning to TRBD1. Per germline, CDR1 LGHNA and CDR2 YSLEER. Losses at the gene ends were 0 bases for V and 7 bases for J; bases not matched to a gene: 8. The CDR3 is 16 amino acids. The DNA of the CDR3 is TGCGCCAGCAGCCAAGACCTGGACAGGATCGGTGAAAAACTGTTTTTT. Its translation: CASSQDLDRIGEKLFF.

V and J are TRBV4-1 and TRBJ1-1, with D possibly TRBD1 on 5 matching bases. V was pared by 1 base and J by 7 bases, with 13 bases between. The CDR3 extends over 14 amino acids. The germline gives CDR1 MGHRA, CDR2 YSYEKL. Here the CDR3 DNA reads TGCGCCAGCAGCCAAGGCGGGGACGGTAGTGAAGCTTTCTTT. It specifies CASSQGGDGSEAFF.

The chain carries TRBV5-1 and TRBJ1-1; tentatively, D is TRBD1 (5 bases). The CDR3 totals 14 residues. With 3 bases removed from V and 1 base from J, the gap between germline ends came to 10 bases. The germline CDR1 and CDR2 sequences are SGHRS and YFSETQ. CDR3 sequence reads: CASSSSGWNTEAFF. The CDR3 region has the DNA TGCGCCAGCAGCTCGTCAGGGTGGAACACTGAAGCTTTCTTT.

V gene TRBV7-2 combines with J gene TRBJ2-2, with D possibly TRBD2 on 5 matching bases. CDR3 length: 17 residues. Germline CDR1 is SGHTA and CDR2 is FQGNSA. The V gene lost 5 bases and the J gene lost 0 bases, with 16 bases spanning the gap. The CDR3 sequence is CASSPLGAAANTGELFF. Written as DNA, the CDR3 is TGTGCCAGCAGCCCCCTGGGTGCAGCGGCGAACACCGGGGAGCTGTTTTTT.

This rearrangement joins TRBV5-8 to TRBJ2-5; D call uncertain. There are 14 residues in the CDR3. Trimming took 4 bases from V and 4 from J, leaving 14 bases between them. From germline, CDR1 is SGHTS and CDR2 YDEGEE. The CDR3 sequence is CASSPGPARETQYF. Here the CDR3 DNA reads TGTGCCAGCAGCCCCGGACCCGCAAGAGAGACCCAGTACTTC.

This sequence joins TRBV6-5 and TRBJ2-7; D is tentatively TRBD1 or TRBD2 (5 bases each). Germline CDR1 and CDR2: MNHEY and SVGAGI. This CDR3 region has 15 residues. Trimming took off 6 bases at V and 7 bases at J, with 22 bases between the two ends. The CDR3 sequence: CASRPMGERSIEQYF. CDR3 bases: TGTGCCAGCAGGCCCATGGGGGAGAGGAGTATAGAGCAGTACTTC.

CDR3 protein: CASSQTLAGELFF. DNA for the CDR3: TGTGCCAGCAGCCAGACACTCGCCGGGGAGCTGTTTTTT. The chain carries TRBV5-4 and TRBJ2-2; D is ambiguous. The CDR3 has 13 amino acids. Germline-derived CDR1 and CDR2 are SGHNT and YYREEE (reference sequence). Trimming removed 4 bases at V and 6 bases at J, with 10 bases between.

The rearrangement uses TRBV5-4 and TRBJ1-2; D perhaps matches TRBD1 (6 bases). Trimming took off 2 bases at V and 8 bases at J, with 25 bases between the two ends. The CDR3 runs 17 residues. The germline CDR1 and CDR2 sequences are SGHNT and YYREEE (reference sequence). CDR3 sequence reads: CASSFPPMDSPMRGYTF. The CDR3 DNA is TGTGCCAGCAGCTTCCCGCCCATGGACAGCCCCATGAGAGGCTACACCTTC. Drawing the rest from reference TRBV5-4 and TRBJ1-2, the complete variable domain is ETGVTQSPTHLIKTRGQQVTLRCSSQSGHNTVSWYQQALGQGPQFIFQYYREEENGRGNFPPRFSGLQFPNYSSELNVNALELDDSALYLCASSFPPMDSPMRGYTFGSGTRLTVV.

As to this clone: At the DNA level, this CDR3 is encoded by other sequences in the same sample as well. Here the CDR3 reads CAWRGQGSNQPQHF. As DNA, the CDR3 is TGTGCCTGGAGGGGACAGGGGAGCAATCAGCCCCAGCATTTT. The chain recombines TRBV30 with TRBJ1-5; TRBD1 agrees at 10 bases. The germline CDR1 and CDR2 sequences are GTSNPN and SVGIG (reference sequence). V shed 3 bases, J shed 1 base, and the junction held 0 bases outside the gene matches. The CDR3 runs 14 residues.

The chain uses TRBV9 and TRBJ1-1; D is possibly TRBD1 (6 bases). This CDR3 has 14 residues. The germline V and J ends were trimmed by 0 bases and 4 bases, with 10 bases remaining between them. The germline gives CDR1 SGDLS, CDR2 YYNGEE. CDR3 bases: TGTGCCAGCAGCGTAGCAGGGGCGTTCACTGAAGCTTTCTTT. This encodes CASSVAGAFTEAFF.

V is TRBV25-1 and J is TRBJ1-6; possible D gene TRBD1, 5 bases. There are 15 residues in the CDR3. CDR1 and CDR2 (germline): MGHDK, SYGVNS. The V and J ends lost 4 bases and 4 bases respectively, with 11 bases between them. This CDR3 is CASSGYDRYNSPLHF. DNA for the CDR3: TGTGCCAGCAGTGGCTACGACAGATATAATTCACCCCTCCACTTT. Filled out from reference TRBV25-1 and TRBJ1-6, the complete variable domain reads EADIYQTPRYLVIGTGKKITLECSQTMGHDKMYWYQQDPGMELHLIHYSYGVNSTEKGDLSSESTVSRIRTEHFPLTLESARPSHTSQYLCASSGYDRYNSPLHFGNGTRLTVT.

The chain is built from TRBV5-1 and TRBJ2-5, with D unresolved. Trimming removed 3 bases at V and 7 bases at J, with 16 bases between. CDR1 is SGHRS, CDR2 YFSETQ, per germline. The CDR3 spans 14 residues. Here the CDR3 DNA reads TGCGCCAGCAGCTCCGCTGTTGGTAGTACGACCCAGTACTTC. This encodes CASSSAVGSTTQYF. The complete variable domain, with remaining parts taken from reference TRBV5-1 and TRBJ2-5, reads KAGVTQTPRYLIKTRGQQVTLSCSPISGHRSVSWYQQTPGQGLQFLFEYFSETQRNKGNFPGRFSGRQFSNSRSEMNVSTLELGDSALYLCASSSAVGSTTQYFGPGTRLLVL.

This clone was seen once. The chain joins TRBV6-1 to TRBJ1-2, with TRBD1 identical over 9 bases. This CDR3 region has 16 residues. The germline gives CDR1 MNHNS, CDR2 SASEGT. Trimming took 0 bases from V and 0 from J; bases not matched to a gene: 2. The CDR3 nucleotides read TGTGCCAGCAGTGAAGCGGGACAGGGATCTAACTATGGCTACACCTTC. Its translation is CASSEAGQGSNYGYTF.

V usage is TRBV9 and J usage is TRBJ1-3; D gene uncertain. CDR1 is SGDLS, CDR2 YYNGEE, per germline. V was shortened by 3 bases and J by 0 bases, with 7 bases between the two germline ends. This CDR3 has 14 amino acids. The CDR3 nucleotides are TGTGCCAGCAGCGCGGACCTCTCTGGAAACACCATATATTTT. It codes for CASSADLSGNTIYF.

Turning to this clone: Other DNA sequences within the sample encode an identical CDR3. V usage is TRBV7-9 and J usage is TRBJ2-3; D is ambiguous. Germline CDR1 and CDR2: SEHNR and FQNEAQ (reference sequence). The CDR3 covers 12 residues. Trimming removed 3 bases from V and 4 bases from J, with 5 bases in between. CDR3 nucleotide sequence: TGTGCCAGCAGCTTTGGTGCAGATACGCAGTATTTT. This sequence encodes CASSFGADTQYF.

Comments on this clone: Other nucleotide sequences from this sample produce the same CDR3. V is TRBV5-1 and J is TRBJ1-1; the D gene is possibly TRBD1 (5 bases). The CDR3 runs 16 residues. Germline V lookup: CDR1 SGHRS, CDR2 YFSETQ. Trimming took 4 bases from V and 0 from J, leaving 16 bases between them. Here the CDR3 DNA reads TGCGCCAGCAGCCCAACCGGGACGGGGATGAACACTGAAGCTTTCTTT. Translated, it gives CASSPTGTGMNTEAFF.